This paragraph reports one TCR beta chain. Its antigen is currently unknown. Treatment denoted: approximately nine-day PBMC culture with coronavirus spike peptide pools or control peptides (ViraFEST assay). ViraFEST enlarged antigen-specific T cell populations with peptide pools and afterwards sequenced TCRs. The Oncomine TCR Beta short-read assay was applied to DNA of cultured CD4+ T cells. Extraction of genomic DNA was performed on cultured CD4+ T cells. TCRdb reprocessed the PCR reads with MiXCR, giving one entry per CDR3 protein. This sample has around 20,000 distinct CDR3 sequences, with approximately 26% found just once. This entry is derived from a study of vaccination and CD4 T cells after COVID-19. About the study: Convalescent patients, SARS-CoV-2 positive by nasal swab PCR, comprised fewer than ten mild cases and one severe case. Comprising six males and four females, the convalescent participants counted two Hispanic individuals among them.

Sequencing used cultured CD4+ T cells from blood. The receptor was isolated from a human donor with COVID-19.

In DNA form, the CDR3 reads TGCAGTGCTGTGGTAGACCAGCCAGATACGCAGTATTTT. It codes for CSAVVDQPDTQYF. The chain recombines TRBV20-1 with TRBJ2-3; unclear D gene. CDR1 is DFQATT and CDR2 is SNEGSKA in the germline V gene (reference sequence). V lost 5 bases to trimming and J lost 4 bases, with 13 bases between them. The CDR3 has 13 residues.